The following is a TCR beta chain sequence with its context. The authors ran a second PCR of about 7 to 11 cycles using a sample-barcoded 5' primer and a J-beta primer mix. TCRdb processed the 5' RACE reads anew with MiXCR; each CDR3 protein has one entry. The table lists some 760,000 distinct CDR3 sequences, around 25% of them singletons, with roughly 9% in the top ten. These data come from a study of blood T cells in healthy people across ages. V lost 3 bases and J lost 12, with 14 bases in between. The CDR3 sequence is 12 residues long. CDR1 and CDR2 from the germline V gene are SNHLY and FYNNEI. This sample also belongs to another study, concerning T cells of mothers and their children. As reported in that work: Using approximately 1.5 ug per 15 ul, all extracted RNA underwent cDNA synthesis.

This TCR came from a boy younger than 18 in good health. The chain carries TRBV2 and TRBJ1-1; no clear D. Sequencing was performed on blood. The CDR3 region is CASSDDTLETFF. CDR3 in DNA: TGTGCCAGCAGTGACGATACACTCGAGACTTTCTTT.